Given below is one T cell receptor beta chain in context. Control samples came 1 year after myeloablative marrow transplants with methotrexate plus calcineurin inhibitor. Assay: immunoSEQ multiplex PCR; the TCRdb copy retains only in-frame clones and omits some. Altogether about 9,900 clones are present, roughly 90% being singletons, with the ten largest covering over 20%. The CDR3 runs to 15 residues. The V gene end was trimmed by 6 bases and the J gene end by 5 bases; junction bases not matched to a gene: 11. Germline CDR1 is MNHEY and CDR2 is SVGAGI. This record belongs to a study of T cells after posttransplantation cyclophosphamide.

The clonotype comes from a young adult male patient who received an allogeneic stem cell transplant from an unrelated donor, was CMV-positive, and had no GVHD. The graft donor may account for some of the T cells. Specimen: PBMCs, collected after an allogeneic stem cell transplant with a calcineurin inhibitor and methotrexate. This chain uses TRBV6-5 with TRBJ2-5; 8 bases map to TRBD1. In DNA form, the CDR3 reads TGTGCCAGCAGCCCCTCCCGGACAGGGTTGGAGACCCAGTACTTC. It is translated as CASSPSRTGLETQYF.